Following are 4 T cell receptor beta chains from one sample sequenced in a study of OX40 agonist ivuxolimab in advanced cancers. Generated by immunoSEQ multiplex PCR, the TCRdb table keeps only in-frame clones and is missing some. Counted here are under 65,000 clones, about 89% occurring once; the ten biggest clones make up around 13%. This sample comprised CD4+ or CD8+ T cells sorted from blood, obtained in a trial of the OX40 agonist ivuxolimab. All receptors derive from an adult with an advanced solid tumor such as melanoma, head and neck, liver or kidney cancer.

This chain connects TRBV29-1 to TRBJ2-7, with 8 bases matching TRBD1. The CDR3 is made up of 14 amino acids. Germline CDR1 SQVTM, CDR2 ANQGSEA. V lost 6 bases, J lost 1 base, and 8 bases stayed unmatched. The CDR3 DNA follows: TGCAGCGTCGCCGACAGGGGATATTCCTACGAGCAGTACTTC. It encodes CSVADRGYSYEQYF.

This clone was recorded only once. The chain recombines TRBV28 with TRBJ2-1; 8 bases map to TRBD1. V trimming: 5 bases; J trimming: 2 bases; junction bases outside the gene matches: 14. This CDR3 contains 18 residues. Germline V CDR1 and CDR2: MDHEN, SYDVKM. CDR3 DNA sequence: TGTGCCAGCAGTCCCCCGGGCCTAAGGACAGGGCCCTACAATGAGCAGTTCTTC. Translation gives CASSPPGLRTGPYNEQFF.

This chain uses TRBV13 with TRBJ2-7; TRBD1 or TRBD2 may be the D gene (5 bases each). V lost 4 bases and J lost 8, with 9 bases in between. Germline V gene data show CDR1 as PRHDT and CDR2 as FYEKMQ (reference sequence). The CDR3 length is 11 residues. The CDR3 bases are TGTGCCAGCAGCTCCTCGGGGCAGCAGTACTTC. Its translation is CASSSSGQQYF.

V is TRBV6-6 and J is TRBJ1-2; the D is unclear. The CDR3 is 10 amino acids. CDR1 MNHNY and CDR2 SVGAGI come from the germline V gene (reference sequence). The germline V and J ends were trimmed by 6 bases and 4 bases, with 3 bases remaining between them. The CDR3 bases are TGTGCCAGCAGCCTCTATGGCTACACCTTC. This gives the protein CASSLYGYTF.